This T cell receptor (beta chain) was obtained from a study of cytomegalovirus exposure and HLA in healthy donors. This clone has only one observation. Assay: immunoSEQ multiplex PCR; the TCRdb copy retains only in-frame clones and omits some. The table includes 150,000 or so clones, 75% to 90% detected once. The germline CDR1 and CDR2 sequences are MNHEY and SMNVEV (reference sequence). The CDR3 extends over 14 amino acids. With 6 bases clipped from V and 5 bases from J, the junction kept 7 bases outside the gene matches. The genes are TRBV27 and TRBJ2-1; 7 positions match TRBD1. Sequenced: PBMCs. This TCR derives from a woman under 30 in good health and CMV-seropositive. This CDR3 reads CASRRGTADNEQFF. In DNA, the CDR3 is TGTGCCAGCAGGCGAGGGACAGCCGACAATGAGCAGTTCTTC.